This TCR beta chain originates from a study of OX40 agonist ivuxolimab in advanced cancers. V dropped 5 bases and J dropped 5; count of bases not matched to a gene: 12. The germline gives CDR1 MNHEY, CDR2 SMNVEV (reference sequence). This CDR3 spans 16 amino acids. Libraries were prepared by immunoSEQ multiplex PCR; TCRdb keeps only in-frame clonotypes and omits some of them. The sample includes around 48,000 clones, less than 85% of them seen just once. The receptor comes from an adult with an advanced solid tumor such as melanoma, head and neck, liver or kidney cancer. The genes are TRBV27 and TRBJ2-5; 9 nucleotides align to TRBD1. The material sequenced was CD4+ or CD8+ T cells sorted from blood, taken in a trial of the OX40 agonist ivuxolimab. The CDR3 spells CASSPGWTGAGETQYF. CDR3 in DNA: TGTGCCAGCAGTCCGGGGTGGACAGGGGCGGGGGAGACCCAGTACTTC.